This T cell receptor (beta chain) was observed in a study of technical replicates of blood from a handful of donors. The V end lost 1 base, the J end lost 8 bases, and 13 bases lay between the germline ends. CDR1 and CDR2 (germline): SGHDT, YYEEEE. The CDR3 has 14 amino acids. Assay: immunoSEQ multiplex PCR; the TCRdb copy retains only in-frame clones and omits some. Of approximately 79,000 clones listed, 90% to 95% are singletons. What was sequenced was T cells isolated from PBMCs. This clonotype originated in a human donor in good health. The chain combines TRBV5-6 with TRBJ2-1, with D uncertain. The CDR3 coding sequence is TGTGCCAGCAGCTTGCTCGCGGCAGCCCATGAGCAGTTCTTC. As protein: CASSLLAAAHEQFF.